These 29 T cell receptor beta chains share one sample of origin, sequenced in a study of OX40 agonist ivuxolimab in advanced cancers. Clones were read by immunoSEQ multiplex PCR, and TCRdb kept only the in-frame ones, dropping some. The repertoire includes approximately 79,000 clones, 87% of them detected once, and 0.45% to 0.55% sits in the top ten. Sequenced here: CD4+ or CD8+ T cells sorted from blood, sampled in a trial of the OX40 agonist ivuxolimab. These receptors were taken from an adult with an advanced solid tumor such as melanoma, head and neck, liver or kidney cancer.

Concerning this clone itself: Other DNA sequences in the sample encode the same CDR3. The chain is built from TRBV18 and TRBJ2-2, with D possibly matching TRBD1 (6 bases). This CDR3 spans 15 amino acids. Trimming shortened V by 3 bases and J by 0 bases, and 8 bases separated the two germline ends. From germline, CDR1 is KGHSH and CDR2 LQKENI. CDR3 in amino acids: CASSPGQANTGELFF. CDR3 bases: TGTGCCAGCTCACCGGGACAAGCGAACACCGGGGAGCTGTTTTTT.

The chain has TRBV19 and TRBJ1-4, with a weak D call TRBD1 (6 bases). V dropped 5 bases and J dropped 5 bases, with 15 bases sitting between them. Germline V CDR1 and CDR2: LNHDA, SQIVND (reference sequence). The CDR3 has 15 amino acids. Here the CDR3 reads CASSPPGHQNEKLFF. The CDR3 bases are TGTGCCAGTAGTCCCCCGGGACACCAAAATGAAAAACTGTTTTTT. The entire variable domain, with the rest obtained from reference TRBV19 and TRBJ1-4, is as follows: DGGITQSPKYLFRKEGQNVTLSCEQNLNHDAMYWYRQDPGQGLRLIYYSQIVNDFQKGDIAEGYSVSREKKESFPLTVTSAQKNPTAFYLCASSPPGHQNEKLFFGSGTQLSVL.

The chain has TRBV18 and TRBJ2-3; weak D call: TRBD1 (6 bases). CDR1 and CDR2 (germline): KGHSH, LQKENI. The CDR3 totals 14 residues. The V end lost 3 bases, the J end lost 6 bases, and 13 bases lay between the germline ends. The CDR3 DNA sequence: TGTGCCAGCTCACCCCGGACAGCCAGCGATACGCAGTATTTT. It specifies CASSPRTASDTQYF.

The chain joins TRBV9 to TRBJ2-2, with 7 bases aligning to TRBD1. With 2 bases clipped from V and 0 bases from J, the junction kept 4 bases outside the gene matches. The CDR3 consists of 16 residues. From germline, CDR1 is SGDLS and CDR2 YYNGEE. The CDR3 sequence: CASSVLGTANTGELFF. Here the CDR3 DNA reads TGTGCCAGCAGCGTCCTCGGGACAGCGAACACCGGGGAGCTGTTTTTT.

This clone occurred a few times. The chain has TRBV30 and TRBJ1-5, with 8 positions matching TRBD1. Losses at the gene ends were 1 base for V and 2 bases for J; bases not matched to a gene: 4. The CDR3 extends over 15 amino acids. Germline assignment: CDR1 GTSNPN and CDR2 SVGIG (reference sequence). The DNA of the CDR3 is TGTGCCTGGAGTGCGGGGGGACAGGGCAATCAGCCCCAGCATTTT. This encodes CAWSAGGQGNQPQHF.

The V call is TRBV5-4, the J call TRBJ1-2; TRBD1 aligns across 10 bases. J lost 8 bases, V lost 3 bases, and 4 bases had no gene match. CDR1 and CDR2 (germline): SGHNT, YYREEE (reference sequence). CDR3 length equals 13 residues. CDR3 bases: TGTGCCAGCAGCTGGACAGGGGGAAGGGGCTACACCTTC. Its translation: CASSWTGGRGYTF.

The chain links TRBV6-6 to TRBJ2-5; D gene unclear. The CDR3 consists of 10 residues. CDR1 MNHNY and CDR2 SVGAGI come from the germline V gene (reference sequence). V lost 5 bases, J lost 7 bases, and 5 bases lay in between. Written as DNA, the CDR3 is TGTGCCAGCAGTGGCGTGACCCAGTACTTC. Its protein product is CASSGVTQYF.

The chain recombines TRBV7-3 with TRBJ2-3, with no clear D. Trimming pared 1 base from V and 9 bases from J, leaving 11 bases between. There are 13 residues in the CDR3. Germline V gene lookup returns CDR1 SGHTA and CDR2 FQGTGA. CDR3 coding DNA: TGTGCCAGCAGCTTAAGGTTTGCTGAAACGCAGTATTTT. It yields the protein CASSLRFAETQYF.

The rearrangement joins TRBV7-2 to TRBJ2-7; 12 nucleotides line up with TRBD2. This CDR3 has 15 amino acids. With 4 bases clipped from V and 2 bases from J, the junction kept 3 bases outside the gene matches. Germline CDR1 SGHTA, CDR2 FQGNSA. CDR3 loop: CASSSGLAGTYEQYF. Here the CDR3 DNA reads TGTGCCAGCAGCTCGGGACTAGCGGGTACCTACGAGCAGTACTTC.

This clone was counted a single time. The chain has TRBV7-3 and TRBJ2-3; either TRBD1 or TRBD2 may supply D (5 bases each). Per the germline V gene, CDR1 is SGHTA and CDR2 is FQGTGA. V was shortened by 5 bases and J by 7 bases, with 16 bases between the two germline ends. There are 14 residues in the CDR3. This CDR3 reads CASSQMGTDNTQYF. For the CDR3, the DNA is TGTGCCAGCAGCCAAATGGGGACGGATAATACGCAGTATTTT.

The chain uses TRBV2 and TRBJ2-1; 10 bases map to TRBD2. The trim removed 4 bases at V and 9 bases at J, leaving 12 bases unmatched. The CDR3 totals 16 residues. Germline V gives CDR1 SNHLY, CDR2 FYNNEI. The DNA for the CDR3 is TGTGCCAGCAGTGTATTGGGGGCTAGCGGGGGAGGTGAGCAGTTCTTC. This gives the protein CASSVLGASGGGEQFF.

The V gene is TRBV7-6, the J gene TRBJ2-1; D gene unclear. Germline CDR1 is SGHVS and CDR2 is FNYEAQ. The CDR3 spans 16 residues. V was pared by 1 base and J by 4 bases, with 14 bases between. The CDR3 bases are TGTGCCAGCAGCTTAGGAGACTTTAGTGGGTACAATGAGCAGTTCTTC. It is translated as CASSLGDFSGYNEQFF.

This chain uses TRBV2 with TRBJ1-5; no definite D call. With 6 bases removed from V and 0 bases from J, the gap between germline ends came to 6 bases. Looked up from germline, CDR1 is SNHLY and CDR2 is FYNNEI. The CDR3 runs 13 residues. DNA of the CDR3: TGTGCCAGCAGGGACGATAGCAATCAGCCCCAGCATTTT. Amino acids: CASRDDSNQPQHF.

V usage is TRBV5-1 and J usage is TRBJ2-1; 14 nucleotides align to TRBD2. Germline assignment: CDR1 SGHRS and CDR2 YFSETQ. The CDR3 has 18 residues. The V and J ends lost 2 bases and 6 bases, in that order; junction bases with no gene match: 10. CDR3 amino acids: CASSFYRPGLAGVNEQFF. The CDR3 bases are TGCGCCAGCAGCTTTTACAGGCCGGGACTAGCGGGAGTCAATGAGCAGTTCTTC.

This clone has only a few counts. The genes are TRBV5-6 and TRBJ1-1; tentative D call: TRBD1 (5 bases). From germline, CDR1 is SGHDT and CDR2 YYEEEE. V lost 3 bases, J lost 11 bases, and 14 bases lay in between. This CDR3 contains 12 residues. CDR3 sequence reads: CASSSHGGLAFF. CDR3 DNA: TGTGCCAGCAGCTCCCATGGGGGGTTGGCTTTCTTT. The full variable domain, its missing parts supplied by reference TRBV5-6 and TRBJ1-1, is DAGVTQSPTHLIKTRGQQVTLRCSPKSGHDTVSWYQQALGQGPQFIFQYYEEEERQRGNFPDRFSGHQFPNYSSELNVNALLLGDSALYLCASSSHGGLAFFGQGTRLTVV.

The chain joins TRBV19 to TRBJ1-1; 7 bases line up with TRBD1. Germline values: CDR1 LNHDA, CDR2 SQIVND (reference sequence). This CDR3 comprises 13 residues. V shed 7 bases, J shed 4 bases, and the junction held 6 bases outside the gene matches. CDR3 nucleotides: TGTGCCAGTACAACAGGGGCGCGCACTGAAGCTTTCTTT. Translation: CASTTGARTEAFF.

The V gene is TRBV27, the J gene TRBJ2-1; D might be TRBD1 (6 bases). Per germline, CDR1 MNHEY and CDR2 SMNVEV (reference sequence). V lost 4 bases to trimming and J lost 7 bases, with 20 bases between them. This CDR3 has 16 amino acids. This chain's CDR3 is CASSSPNRDPSNEQFF. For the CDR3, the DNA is TGTGCCAGCAGTTCACCGAACAGGGACCCCTCAAATGAGCAGTTCTTC.

CDR3 in amino acids: CASSFNIAGNNEQFF. The CDR3 bases are TGTGCCAGCAGCTTTAATATAGCGGGAAACAATGAGCAGTTCTTC. The rearrangement uses TRBV5-4 and TRBJ2-1; TRBD2 agrees at 8 bases. J was trimmed by 5 bases and V by 2 bases; bases with no gene match: 6. Germline V CDR1 and CDR2: SGHNT, YYREEE (reference sequence). CDR3 length: 15 residues.

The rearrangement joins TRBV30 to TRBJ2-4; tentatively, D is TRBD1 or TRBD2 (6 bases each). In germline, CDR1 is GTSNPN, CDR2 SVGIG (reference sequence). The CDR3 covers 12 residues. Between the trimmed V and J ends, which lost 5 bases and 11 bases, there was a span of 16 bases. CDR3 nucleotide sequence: TGTGCCTGGGCTTCGGGGGCCCACCTTCAGTACTTC. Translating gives CAWASGAHLQYF.

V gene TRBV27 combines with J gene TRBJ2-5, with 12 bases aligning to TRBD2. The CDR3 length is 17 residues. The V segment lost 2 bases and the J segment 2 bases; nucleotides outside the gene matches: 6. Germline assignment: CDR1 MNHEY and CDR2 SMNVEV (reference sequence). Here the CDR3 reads CASSLGLAGGPQETQYF. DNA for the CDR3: TGTGCCAGCAGTTTAGGGCTAGCGGGGGGGCCACAAGAGACCCAGTACTTC.

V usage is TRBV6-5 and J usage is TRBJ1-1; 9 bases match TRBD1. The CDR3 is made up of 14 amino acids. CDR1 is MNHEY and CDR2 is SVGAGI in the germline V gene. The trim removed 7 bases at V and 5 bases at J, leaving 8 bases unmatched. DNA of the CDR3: TGTGCCAGCACTATAACAGGGGGCAGGACTGAAGCTTTCTTT. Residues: CASTITGGRTEAFF.

This CDR3 is CASGNPQVSEQYF. For the CDR3, the DNA is TGTGCTAGTGGTAACCCTCAGGTTTCCGAGCAGTACTTC. The chain combines TRBV12-5 with TRBJ2-7, with unresolved D. The CDR3 contains 13 residues. V was shortened by 5 bases and J by 6 bases, with 14 bases between the two germline ends. Germline V gives CDR1 LGHNT, CDR2 FRNRAP.

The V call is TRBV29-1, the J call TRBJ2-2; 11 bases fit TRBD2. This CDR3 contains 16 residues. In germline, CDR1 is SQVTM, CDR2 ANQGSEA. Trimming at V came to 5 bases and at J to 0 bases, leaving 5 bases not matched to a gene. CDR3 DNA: TGCAGCGTTCTAGGACTAGCGGGCACGAACACCGGGGAGCTGTTTTTT. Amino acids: CSVLGLAGTNTGELFF.

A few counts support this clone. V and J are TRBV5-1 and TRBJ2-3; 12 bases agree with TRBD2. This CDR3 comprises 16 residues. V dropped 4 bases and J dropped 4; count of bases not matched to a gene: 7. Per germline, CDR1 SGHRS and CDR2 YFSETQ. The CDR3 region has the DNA TGCGCCAGCAGCGCCCTAGCGGGAGGGGACGCAGATACGCAGTATTTT. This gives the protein CASSALAGGDADTQYF.

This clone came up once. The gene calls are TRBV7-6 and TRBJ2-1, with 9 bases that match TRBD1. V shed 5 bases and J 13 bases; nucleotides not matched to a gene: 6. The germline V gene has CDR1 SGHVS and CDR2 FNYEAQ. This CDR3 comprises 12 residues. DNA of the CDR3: TGTGCCAGCAGCCTACCGGGACAGGGACAGTTCTTC. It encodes CASSLPGQGQFF.

The CDR3 reads CASSIVGPLDEKLFF. The CDR3 DNA sequence: TGTGCCAGTAGTATCGTCGGGCCCTTGGATGAAAAACTGTTTTTT. The chain combines TRBV19 with TRBJ1-4, with D unresolved. Germline V lookup: CDR1 LNHDA, CDR2 SQIVND (reference sequence). Trimming took 3 bases from V and 6 from J, leaving 14 bases between them. The CDR3 is made up of 15 amino acids. The full variable domain, completed using reference TRBV19 and TRBJ1-4, is DGGITQSPKYLFRKEGQNVTLSCEQNLNHDAMYWYRQDPGQGLRLIYYSQIVNDFQKGDIAEGYSVSREKKESFPLTVTSAQKNPTAFYLCASSIVGPLDEKLFFGSGTQLSVL.

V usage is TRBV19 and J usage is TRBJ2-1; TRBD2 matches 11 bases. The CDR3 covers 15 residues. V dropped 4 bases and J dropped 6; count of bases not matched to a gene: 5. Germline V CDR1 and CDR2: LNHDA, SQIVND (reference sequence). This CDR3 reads CASSTIAGGPNEQFF. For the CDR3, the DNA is TGTGCCAGTAGTACCATAGCGGGAGGGCCCAATGAGCAGTTCTTC.

The CDR3 here is CASSLNRRELFF. CDR3 bases: TGTGCCAGCAGTTTAAATCGCCGGGAGCTGTTTTTT. V is TRBV27 and J is TRBJ2-2; D unresolved. The CDR3 contains 12 residues. The germline gives CDR1 MNHEY, CDR2 SMNVEV (reference sequence). The germline V and J ends were trimmed by 2 bases and 9 bases, with 7 bases remaining between them.

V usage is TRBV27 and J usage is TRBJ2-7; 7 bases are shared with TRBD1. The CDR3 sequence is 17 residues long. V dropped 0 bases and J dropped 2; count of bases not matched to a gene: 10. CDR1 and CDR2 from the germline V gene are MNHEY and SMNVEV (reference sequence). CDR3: CASSLSLGQTDTYEQYF. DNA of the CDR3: TGTGCCAGCAGTTTATCGTTGGGACAGACGGATACCTACGAGCAGTACTTC.